The 21 T cell receptor beta chains presented below share a single source sample, sequenced in a study of cytomegalovirus exposure and HLA in healthy donors. The PCR contained 60 Vbeta and 13 Jbeta primers. Only in-frame clones appear in the TCRdb table, and some are missing; sequencing was by immunoSEQ multiplex PCR. The sample holds roughly 61,000 clones, 80% seen once. The sequenced material came from PBMCs. The receptors come from a male donor in good health and CMV-seronegative.

This clone occurred once. The rearrangement uses TRBV11-2 and TRBJ1-1; D possibly corresponds to TRBD1 (6 bases). Trimming took off 5 bases at V and 10 bases at J, with 17 bases between the two ends. This CDR3 spans 13 amino acids. Germline V gene lookup returns CDR1 SGHAT and CDR2 FQNNGV. The CDR3 sequence is CASSQGTPSGAFF. CDR3 nucleotide sequence: TGTGCCAGCAGCCAAGGGACACCGAGTGGAGCTTTCTTT.

J is TRBJ1-6 and V is TRBV2; D uncertain. CDR3 length equals 12 residues. The V end lost 4 bases, the J end lost 15 bases, and 13 bases lay between the germline ends. Per germline, CDR1 SNHLY and CDR2 FYNNEI. The CDR3: CASSAGRFLLHF. CDR3 DNA: TGTGCCAGCAGTGCGGGTCGTTTTCTCCTCCACTTT.

J is TRBJ2-7 and V is TRBV4-2, with no clear D. This CDR3 region has 14 residues. The V gene lost 1 base and the J gene lost 3 bases, with 10 bases spanning the gap. In germline, CDR1 is LGHNA, CDR2 YNFKEQ. CDR3 amino acids: CASSQGRLFYEQYF. CDR3 bases: TGTGCCAGCAGCCAAGGGAGACTGTTCTACGAGCAGTACTTC.

The gene calls are TRBV7-2 and TRBJ2-7; TRBD2 matches at 9 bases. CDR3 length: 16 residues. Losses at the gene ends were 1 base for V and 3 bases for J; bases not matched to a gene: 7. Germline CDR1 SGHTA, CDR2 FQGNSA. The CDR3 DNA follows: TGTGCCAGCAGCTTAGGTAGCGGGGGCCCGCACTACGAGCAGTACTTC. Protein sequence: CASSLGSGGPHYEQYF.

V and J are TRBV29-1 and TRBJ2-1; 8 bases are a match to TRBD1. This CDR3 has 15 residues. Germline trimming cut 6 bases from V and 2 bases from J; bases unmatched to any gene: 9. CDR1 and CDR2 (germline): SQVTM, ANQGSEA. The CDR3 nucleotides are TGCAGCGTACCTAAGGCACAGGGGGCCTACAATGAGCAGTTCTTC. As protein: CSVPKAQGAYNEQFF.

V and J are TRBV2 and TRBJ2-5; TRBD2 matches 8 bases. V trimming: 7 bases; J trimming: 2 bases; junction bases outside the gene matches: 9. The CDR3 covers 15 residues. Germline V lookup: CDR1 SNHLY, CDR2 FYNNEI. Here the CDR3 reads CASKNAGGRQETQYF. For the CDR3, the DNA is TGTGCCAGCAAGAACGCGGGGGGTAGACAAGAGACCCAGTACTTC.

The rearrangement uses TRBV18 and TRBJ1-4; tentative D call: TRBD1 (5 bases). Between the trimmed V and J ends, which lost 3 bases and 11 bases, there was a span of 19 bases. Germline CDR1 reads KGHSH; CDR2 reads LQKENI. The CDR3 extends over 15 amino acids. The CDR3 loop is CASSPTGTQLRKLFF. The CDR3 bases are TGTGCCAGCTCACCTACCGGGACTCAATTGAGGAAACTGTTTTTT.

The rearrangement uses TRBV7-2 and TRBJ2-1; D may be TRBD2 (7 bases). Germline V gives CDR1 SGHTA, CDR2 FQGNSA. This CDR3 comprises 14 residues. V was trimmed by 2 bases and J by 8 bases, leaving 13 bases between them. In DNA form, the CDR3 reads TGTGCCAGCAGCTTAAACACAGGGAGGGATGAGCAGTTCTTC. Translating gives CASSLNTGRDEQFF. The whole variable domain, remainder taken from reference TRBV7-2 and TRBJ2-1, is GAGVSQSPSNKVTEKGKDVELRCDPISGHTALYWYRQSLGQGLEFLIYFQGNSAPDKSGLPSDRFSAERTGGSVSTLTIQRTQQEDSAVYLCASSLNTGRDEQFFGPGTRLTVL.

V usage is TRBV5-1 and J usage is TRBJ1-1; the match to TRBD1 covers 11 bases. The CDR3 contains 16 residues. CDR1 is SGHRS, CDR2 YFSETQ, per germline. Trimming at V came to 4 bases and at J to 0 bases, leaving 5 bases not matched to a gene. CDR3 nucleotide sequence: TGCGCCAGCAGCCCCGGGACAGGGGGAATGAACACTGAAGCTTTCTTT. Translated: CASSPGTGGMNTEAFF.

A word on this clone: Other DNA sequences in this sample translate to the same CDR3. The V call is TRBV19, the J call TRBJ1-5; no clear D gene. The germline V gene encodes CDR1 LNHDA and CDR2 SQIVND (reference sequence). This CDR3 has 12 amino acids. The V end was cut by 3 bases, the J end by 6 bases, with 6 bases between. The CDR3 reads CASSISGQPQHF. The CDR3 DNA is TGTGCCAGTAGTATTTCCGGTCAGCCCCAGCATTTT. The variable domain in full, completed from reference TRBV19 and TRBJ1-5, reads DGGITQSPKYLFRKEGQNVTLSCEQNLNHDAMYWYRQDPGQGLRLIYYSQIVNDFQKGDIAEGYSVSREKKESFPLTVTSAQKNPTAFYLCASSISGQPQHFGDGTRLSIL.

The chain couples TRBV7-2 to TRBJ2-5, with TRBD2 matching over 10 bases. The J call may not be correct, given that the DNA end is closer to TRBJ2-7. The CDR3 sequence is 17 residues long. Germline V lookup: CDR1 SGHTA, CDR2 FQGNSA. CDR3 amino acids: CASSLVGGTSVSPEQYF. The CDR3 bases are TGTGCCAGCAGCTTAGTTGGAGGGACTAGCGTGTCCCCCGAGCAGTACTTC.

V and J are TRBV7-9 and TRBJ2-1; perhaps TRBD2 as D (6 bases). The CDR3 loop spans 14 amino acids. Germline CDR1 SEHNR, CDR2 FQNEAQ (reference sequence). Trimming removed 0 bases at V and 11 bases at J, with 14 bases between. The DNA of the CDR3 is TGTGCCAGCAGCTTAGCGGCATGGCGGGGACAGCAGTTCTTC. It yields the protein CASSLAAWRGQQFF.

The rearrangement joins TRBV5-1 to TRBJ1-1; D unclear. In germline, CDR1 is SGHRS, CDR2 YFSETQ. The CDR3 covers 12 residues. Deletions cut 5 bases from V and 3 bases from J, with 8 bases between. CDR3 loop: CASSLLDTEAFF. As DNA, the CDR3 is TGCGCCAGCAGTTTACTAGACACTGAAGCTTTCTTT.

The chain carries TRBV18 and TRBJ2-6; unclear D gene. This CDR3 contains 16 residues. CDR1 and CDR2 (germline): KGHSH, LQKENI. V was trimmed by 0 bases and J by 2 bases, leaving 8 bases between them. The CDR3 reads CASSPPLTAGANVLTF. DNA for the CDR3: TGTGCCAGCTCACCACCGCTTACAGCTGGGGCCAACGTCCTGACTTTC.

The chain links TRBV10-3 to TRBJ1-5; 7 bases are shared with TRBD1. This CDR3 has 15 residues. Germline lookup yields CDR1 ENHRY and CDR2 SYGVKD. Unmatched junction bases numbered 4, after V lost 0 bases and J lost 5 bases. The CDR3: CAISESTGNDQPQHF. DNA for the CDR3: TGTGCCATCAGTGAGTCGACAGGGAACGATCAGCCCCAGCATTTT.

The chain recombines TRBV6-1 with TRBJ1-4; D unclear. This CDR3 has 14 amino acids. The germline V and J ends were trimmed by 5 bases and 8 bases, with 15 bases remaining between them. Germline-derived CDR1 and CDR2 are MNHNS and SASEGT. This chain's CDR3 is CASSPTTVREKLFF. CDR3 coding DNA: TGTGCCAGCAGTCCTACTACGGTTCGGGAAAAACTGTTTTTT.

The chain joins TRBV6-6 to TRBJ2-7; TRBD1 matches 9 bases. The CDR3 runs to 16 residues. The J segment lost 3 bases and the V segment lost 3 bases, leaving 9 bases of the junction unmatched. Looked up from germline, CDR1 is MNHNY and CDR2 is SVGAGI (reference sequence). The CDR3 sequence is CASSYGTGNENYEQYF. CDR3 coding DNA: TGTGCCAGCAGTTATGGGACAGGGAACGAGAACTACGAGCAGTACTTC.

V gene TRBV23-1 combines with J gene TRBJ1-5, with D hard to call. TRBV23-1 is noted as an ORF with a role that remains uncertain. The CDR3 covers 13 residues. Between the trimmed V and J ends, which lost 3 bases and 2 bases, there was a span of 5 bases. The CDR3: CASSHGCNQPQHF. In DNA, the CDR3 is TGCGCCAGCAGTCACGGGTGCAATCAGCCCCAGCATTTT.

V usage is TRBV19 and J usage is TRBJ1-2, with a weak D call TRBD1 (6 bases). CDR1 and CDR2 from the germline V gene are LNHDA and SQIVND (reference sequence). V lost 5 bases, J lost 5 bases, and 9 bases lay in between. The CDR3 has 12 amino acids. CDR3 nucleotides: TGTGCCAGTAGTTTAGGGACATATGGCTACACCTTC. This sequence encodes CASSLGTYGYTF. Variable domain in full (rest from reference TRBV19 and TRBJ1-2): DGGITQSPKYLFRKEGQNVTLSCEQNLNHDAMYWYRQDPGQGLRLIYYSQIVNDFQKGDIAEGYSVSREKKESFPLTVTSAQKNPTAFYLCASSLGTYGYTFGSGTRLTVV.

This clone was detected only a few times. The rearrangement joins TRBV20-1 to TRBJ2-1; no reliable D call. Trimming cost V 6 bases and J 5 bases, with 8 bases left between them. The germline gives CDR1 DFQATT, CDR2 SNEGSKA (reference sequence). This CDR3 has 11 amino acids. Here the CDR3 reads CSAALDNEQFF. The DNA of the CDR3 is TGCAGTGCCGCCTTAGACAATGAGCAGTTCTTC.

This clone was seen once. This sequence joins TRBV27 and TRBJ1-4, with TRBD1 identical over 9 bases. The CDR3 spans 15 residues. The ends lost 5 bases at V and 8 bases at J; junction bases unmatched: 9. Germline V lookup: CDR1 MNHEY, CDR2 SMNVEV (reference sequence). The CDR3 spells CASSPMTGGEEKLFF. In DNA form, the CDR3 reads TGTGCCAGCAGTCCAATGACAGGGGGAGAGGAAAAACTGTTTTTT.